The rows below give T cell receptor beta chains drawn from one sample of a study of Ad26.COV2.S vaccination and SARS-CoV-2 variants. TCRdb keeps only in-frame clones here, not all; method: immunoSEQ multiplex PCR. The table shows approximately 460,000 clones, with about 88% occurring only once. The specimen comprised peripheral blood, sampled in a trial of Ad26.COV2.S vaccine versus placebo. These receptors came from a person aged 18 to 65 who received the Ad26.COV2.S COVID-19 vaccine or a placebo. Both conserved end residues are part of each CDR3. The D gene is left open where the match is weak. Expanded clones get a size class; other rows say once, few or many, or leave the size out.

j_call: TRBJ2-3; v_call: TRBV7-3; d_call: NA; clone_size: NA; cdr3_nt: TGTGCCAGCAGCTTGACGATTAGCACAGATACGCAGTATTTT; cdr3_aa: CASSLTISTDTQYF
j_call: TRBJ1-2; v_call: TRBV2; d_call: NA; clone_size: NA; cdr3_nt: TGTGCCAGCAGTGTAGAGACAAAGAGGAGTGGCTACACCTTC; cdr3_aa: CASSVETKRSGYTF
j_call: TRBJ1-2; v_call: TRBV15; d_call: NA; clone_size: NA; cdr3_nt: TGTGCCACCAGCAGAGGGGATGGGGGCGCCTTTAACTATGGCTACACCTTC; cdr3_aa: CATSRGDGGAFNYGYTF
j_call: TRBJ2-3; v_call: TRBV7-3; d_call: TRBD1; clone_size: once; cdr3_nt: TGTGCCAGCAGCTGGAAGACAGGGGATACGCAGTATTTT; cdr3_aa: CASSWKTGDTQYF
j_call: TRBJ1-2; v_call: TRBV11-2; d_call: NA; clone_size: NA; cdr3_nt: TGTGCCAGCAGCCCGAGCCTGGGCAGGGGAGACTATGGCTACACCTTC; cdr3_aa: CASSPSLGRGDYGYTF
j_call: TRBJ1-4; v_call: TRBV6-1; d_call: NA; clone_size: NA; cdr3_nt: TGTGCCAGCAGTGAAAAGGACCGGGAAAAACTGTTTTTT; cdr3_aa: CASSEKDREKLFF
j_call: TRBJ1-5; v_call: TRBV7-2; d_call: NA; clone_size: few; cdr3_nt: TGTGCCAGCAGCTTAGTTGGGCAGAGTCATCAGCCCCAGCATTTT; cdr3_aa: CASSLVGQSHQPQHF
j_call: TRBJ2-7; v_call: TRBV5-1; d_call: NA; clone_size: NA; cdr3_nt: TGCGCCAGCGTCGAGGGGCCGGGTGCCTACGAGCAGTACTTC; cdr3_aa: CASVEGPGAYEQYF
j_call: TRBJ2-3; v_call: TRBV10-1; d_call: NA; clone_size: NA; cdr3_nt: TGCGCCAGCAGTGAGGGGTCCGATACGCAGTATTTT; cdr3_aa: CASSEGSDTQYF
j_call: TRBJ1-3; v_call: TRBV6-5; d_call: NA; clone_size: NA; cdr3_nt: TGTGCCAGCAGTACTCCAGGGTTAGGAAACACCATATATTTT; cdr3_aa: CASSTPGLGNTIYF
j_call: TRBJ2-1; v_call: TRBV18; d_call: NA; clone_size: NA; cdr3_nt: TGTGCCAGCTCACCCCTCGACAATGAGCAGTTCTTC; cdr3_aa: CASSPLDNEQFF
j_call: TRBJ1-2; v_call: TRBV2; d_call: NA; clone_size: NA; cdr3_nt: TGTGCCAGCCACTTAGGTTGGGGGGCGAATGGCTACACCTTC; cdr3_aa: CASHLGWGANGYTF
j_call: TRBJ2-1; v_call: TRBV5-4; d_call: NA; clone_size: NA; cdr3_nt: TGTGCCAGCAGCCCCCCCCCGGGGAGAGACAATGAGCAGTTCTTC; cdr3_aa: CASSPPPGRDNEQFF
j_call: TRBJ1-4; v_call: TRBV7-9; d_call: TRBD1; clone_size: NA; cdr3_nt: TGTGCCAGCAGCTTAGGGACAGGCCCGGGGGAAAAACTGTTTTTT; cdr3_aa: CASSLGTGPGEKLFF
j_call: TRBJ2-3; v_call: TRBV3-1/TRBV3-2; d_call: TRBD2; clone_size: NA; cdr3_nt: TGTGCCAGCAGCCACCGTATCTGGCTGAGTCCGGGAGGAGATACGCAGTATTTT; cdr3_aa: CASSHRIWLSPGGDTQYF
j_call: TRBJ2-7; v_call: TRBV7-6; d_call: NA; clone_size: few; cdr3_nt: TGTGCCAGCAGCTTCGGGGGCTCCTACGAGCAGTACTTC; cdr3_aa: CASSFGGSYEQYF
j_call: TRBJ2-2; v_call: TRBV14; d_call: NA; clone_size: NA; cdr3_nt: TGTGCCAGCAGCCAGCCCACCCTGGGGAGGCGCGGGGAGCTGTTTTTT; cdr3_aa: CASSQPTLGRRGELFF
j_call: TRBJ1-1; v_call: TRBV30; d_call: NA; clone_size: NA; cdr3_nt: TGTGCCTGGAGTGTTGCGGGGACCACTGAAGCTTTCTTT; cdr3_aa: CAWSVAGTTEAFF
j_call: TRBJ1-1; v_call: TRBV2; d_call: NA; clone_size: NA; cdr3_nt: TGTGCCAGCAGTGAAGAGGGACACCCTATTGGATGGGCTTTCTTT; cdr3_aa: CASSEEGHPIGWAFF
j_call: TRBJ1-1; v_call: TRBV27; d_call: NA; clone_size: once; cdr3_nt: TGTGCCAGCAGTCAGAAAATCCTCTACACTGAAGCTTTCTTT; cdr3_aa: CASSQKILYTEAFF
j_call: TRBJ1-5; v_call: TRBV19; d_call: NA; clone_size: NA; cdr3_nt: TGTGCCAGTAGTATGGTATGGGGCTATGGCAATCAGCCCCAGCATTTT; cdr3_aa: CASSMVWGYGNQPQHF
j_call: TRBJ1-4; v_call: TRBV5-4; d_call: NA; clone_size: NA; cdr3_nt: TGTGCCAGCAGCTTGGAGGGTTATCCCGAAAAACTGTTTTTT; cdr3_aa: CASSLEGYPEKLFF